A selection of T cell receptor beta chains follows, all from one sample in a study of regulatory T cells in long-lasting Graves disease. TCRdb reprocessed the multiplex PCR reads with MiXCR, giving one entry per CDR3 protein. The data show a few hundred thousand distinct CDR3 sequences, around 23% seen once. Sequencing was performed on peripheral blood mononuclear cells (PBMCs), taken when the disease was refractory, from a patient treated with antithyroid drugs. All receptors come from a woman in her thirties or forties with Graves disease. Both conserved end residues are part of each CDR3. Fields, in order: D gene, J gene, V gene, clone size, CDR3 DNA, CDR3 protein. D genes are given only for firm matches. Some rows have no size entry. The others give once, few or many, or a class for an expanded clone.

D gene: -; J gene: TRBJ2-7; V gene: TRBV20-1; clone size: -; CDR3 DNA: TGCAGTGCTTCTCTTGGTGCCGTAGGAGGTGAGCAGTACTTC; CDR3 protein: CSASLGAVGGEQYF
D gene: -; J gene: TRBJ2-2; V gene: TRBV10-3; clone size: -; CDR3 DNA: TGTGCCATCAGTGAGCACAGCAGGTCCGGGGAGCTGTTTTTT; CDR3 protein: CAISEHSRSGELFF
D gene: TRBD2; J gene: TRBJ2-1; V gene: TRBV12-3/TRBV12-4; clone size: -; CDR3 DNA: TGTGCCAGCAGTCTTCGGAGGGCTAGCGGATACAATGAGCAGTTCTTC; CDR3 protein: CASSLRRASGYNEQFF
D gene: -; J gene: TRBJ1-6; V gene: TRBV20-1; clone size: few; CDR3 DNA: TGCAGTGCGGCGCGTGACCGTTATAATTCACCCCTCCACTTT; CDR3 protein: CSAARDRYNSPLHF
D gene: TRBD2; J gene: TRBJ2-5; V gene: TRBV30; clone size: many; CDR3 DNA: TGTGCCTGCGGACTAGCGGGAAAGGAGACCCAGTACTTC; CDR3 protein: CACGLAGKETQYF
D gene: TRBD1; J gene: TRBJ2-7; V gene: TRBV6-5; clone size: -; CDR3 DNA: TGTGCCAGCAGTTCCACAACGACAGGGTCCCACTACGAGCAGTACTTC; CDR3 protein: CASSSTTTGSHYEQYF
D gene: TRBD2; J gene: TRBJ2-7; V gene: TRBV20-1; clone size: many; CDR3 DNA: TGCAGTGCTAGAGAGGGGCGGGGGACGACCTACGAGCAGTACTTC; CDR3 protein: CSAREGRGTTYEQYF
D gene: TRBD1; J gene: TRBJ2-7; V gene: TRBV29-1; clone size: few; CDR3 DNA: TGCAGCGCAACCTTCCCCGGGACAGGGTGGTCCTACGAGCAGTACTTC; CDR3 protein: CSATFPGTGWSYEQYF
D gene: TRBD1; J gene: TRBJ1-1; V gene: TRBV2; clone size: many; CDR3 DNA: TGTGCCAGCGGGGGACAGCAGAACACTGAAGCTTTCTTT; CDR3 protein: CASGGQQNTEAFF
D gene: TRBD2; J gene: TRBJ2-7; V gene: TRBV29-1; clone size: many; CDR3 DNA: TGCAGCGTCGCTAGCGGGAGGGCCGCGGACGAGCAGTACTTC; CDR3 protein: CSVASGRAADEQYF
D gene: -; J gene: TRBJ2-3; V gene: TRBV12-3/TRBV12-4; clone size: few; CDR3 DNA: TGTGCCAGCACCCCTCAGGGAACAGATACGCAGTATTTT; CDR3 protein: CASTPQGTDTQYF
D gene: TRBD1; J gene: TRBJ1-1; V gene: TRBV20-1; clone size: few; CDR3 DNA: TGCAGTGCTAGAGTAGTCAGGGGGCGCAAGGACACTGAAGCTTTCTTT; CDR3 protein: CSARVVRGRKDTEAFF
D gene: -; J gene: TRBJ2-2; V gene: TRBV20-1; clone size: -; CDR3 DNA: TGCAGTGCTGAATGGATGAACACCGGGGAGCTGTTTTTT; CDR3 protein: CSAEWMNTGELFF
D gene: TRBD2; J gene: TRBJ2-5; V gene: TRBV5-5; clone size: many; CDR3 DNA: TGTGCCAGCAGCTCAGCGGGGGAGACCCAGTACTTC; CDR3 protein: CASSSAGETQYF
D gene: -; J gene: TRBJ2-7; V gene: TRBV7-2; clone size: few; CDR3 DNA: TGTGCCAGCAGTCTAGGGGGGTCGGGAGGCCCTTACGAGCAGTACTTC; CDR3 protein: CASSLGGSGGPYEQYF
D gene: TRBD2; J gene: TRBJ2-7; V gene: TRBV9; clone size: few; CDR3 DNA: TGTGCCAGCAGCCCGGGAGGAGGGATCTACGAGCAGTACTTC; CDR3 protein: CASSPGGGIYEQYF
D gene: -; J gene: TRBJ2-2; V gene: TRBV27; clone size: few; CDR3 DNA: TGTGCCAGCAGTTTTCCGGGGGCGAACACCGGGGAGCTGTTTTTT; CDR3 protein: CASSFPGANTGELFF
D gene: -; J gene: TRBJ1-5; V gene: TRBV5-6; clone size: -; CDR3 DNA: TGTGCCAGCAGCATTGACAGTCAGCCCCAGCATTTT; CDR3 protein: CASSIDSQPQHF
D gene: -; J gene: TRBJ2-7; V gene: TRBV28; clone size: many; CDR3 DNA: TGTGCCAGCAGTTTCGACAGATCCGGGACATCCCTACGTGGGCAGTACTTC; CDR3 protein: CASSFDRSGTSLRGQYF
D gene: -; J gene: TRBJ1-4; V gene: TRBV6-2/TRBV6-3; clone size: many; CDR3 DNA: TGTGCCAGCAGTTACAGGGAGGGTGAAAAACTGTTTTTT; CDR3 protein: CASSYREGEKLFF
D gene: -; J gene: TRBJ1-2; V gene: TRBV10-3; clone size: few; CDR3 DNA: TGTGCCATCAGCCCAGGGTTTAACTATGGCTACACCTTC; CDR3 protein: CAISPGFNYGYTF
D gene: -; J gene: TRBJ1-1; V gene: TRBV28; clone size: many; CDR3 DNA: TGTGCCAGCAGCGTTGACATCGGCGCACCCATGAACACTGAAGCTTTCTTT; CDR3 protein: CASSVDIGAPMNTEAFF
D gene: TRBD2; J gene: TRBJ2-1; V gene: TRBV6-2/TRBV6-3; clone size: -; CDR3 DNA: TGTGCCAGCAGAGCGGGACTAGCCTCCTGCAATGAGCAGTTCTTC; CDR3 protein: CASRAGLASCNEQFF
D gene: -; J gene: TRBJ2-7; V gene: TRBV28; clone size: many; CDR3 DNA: TGTGCCAGCAGTTCCCGGTACGAGCAGTACTTC; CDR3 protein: CASSSRYEQYF
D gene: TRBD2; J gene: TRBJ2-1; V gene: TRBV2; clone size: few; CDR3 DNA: TGTGCCAGCATACTAGCGGGAAGGGTGTACAATGAGCAGTTCTTC; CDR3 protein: CASILAGRVYNEQFF
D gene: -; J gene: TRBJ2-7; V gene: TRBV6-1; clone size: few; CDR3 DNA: TGTGCCAGCAGTGAAATGCGGGCAGCCGGAAAGTACTTC; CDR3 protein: CASSEMRAAGKYF
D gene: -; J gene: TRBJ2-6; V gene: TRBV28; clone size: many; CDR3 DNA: TGTGCCAGCAGACTCTTCGGGGGGCGCTCTGGGGCCAACGTCCTGACTTTC; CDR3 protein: CASRLFGGRSGANVLTF
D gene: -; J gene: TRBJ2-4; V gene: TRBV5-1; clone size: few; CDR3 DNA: TGCGCCAGCAGCTTGGATGGTAGTTGGGGCAAAAACATTCAGTACTTC; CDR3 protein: CASSLDGSWGKNIQYF
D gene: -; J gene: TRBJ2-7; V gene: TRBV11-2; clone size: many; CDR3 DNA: TGTGCCAGCAGCTCCACCGGGGGTAGCGGAGCGTACGAGCAGTACTTC; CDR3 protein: CASSSTGGSGAYEQYF
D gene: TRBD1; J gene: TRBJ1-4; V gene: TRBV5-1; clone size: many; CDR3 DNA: TGCGCCAGCAGACGGGACAGAACAACTAATGAAAAACTGTTTTTT; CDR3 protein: CASRRDRTTNEKLFF
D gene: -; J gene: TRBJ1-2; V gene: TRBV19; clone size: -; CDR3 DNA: TGTGCCAGTACCCCGGAGGTGACCGTCGGCTACACCTTC; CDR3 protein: CASTPEVTVGYTF
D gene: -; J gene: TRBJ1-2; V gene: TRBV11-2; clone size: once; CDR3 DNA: TGTGCCAGTAGTATTAGTGGACAGTATGGCTACACCTTC; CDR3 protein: CASSISGQYGYTF
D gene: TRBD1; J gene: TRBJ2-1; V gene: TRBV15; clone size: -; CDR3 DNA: TGTGCCACCAGCAGTTGGACAGGACGCTCCTACAATGAGCAGTTCTTC; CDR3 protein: CATSSWTGRSYNEQFF
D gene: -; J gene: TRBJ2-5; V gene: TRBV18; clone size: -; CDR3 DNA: TGTGCCAGCTCCTCGAGGACAGAAGAGACCCAGTACTTC; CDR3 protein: CASSSRTEETQYF
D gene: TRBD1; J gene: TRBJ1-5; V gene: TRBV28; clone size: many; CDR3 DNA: TGTGCCAGCAGTTTTGGACAGGGGCTGGGGCATTTT; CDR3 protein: CASSFGQGLGHF